These 21 T cell receptor beta chains were all obtained from the same sample, sequenced in a study of T cells in tuberculosis. Sequencing used immunoSEQ multiplex PCR; TCRdb keeps in-frame clones, though not all of them. Of tens of thousands of clones listed, 90% to 95% are singletons. Sequencing was performed on PBMCs. All receptors come from a donor under 30 with latent tuberculosis or without tuberculosis infection. Some clones in this sample may be carry-over from other donors' samples.

This chain uses TRBV4-2 with TRBJ2-7; D is possibly TRBD1 (5 bases). Per the germline V gene, CDR1 is LGHNA and CDR2 is YNFKEQ. The CDR3 length is 15 residues. V shed 6 bases and J shed 5 bases, with 20 bases lying between them. The chain's CDR3 is CASSPSVAKGNEQYF. In DNA form, the CDR3 reads TGTGCCAGCAGTCCTTCTGTCGCAAAGGGGAACGAGCAGTACTTC.

This clone was seen once. The chain uses TRBV4-1 and TRBJ2-1, with 10 nucleotides matching TRBD2. Per germline, CDR1 MGHRA and CDR2 YSYEKL. Germline trimming cut 0 bases from V and 9 bases from J; bases unmatched to any gene: 8. The CDR3 covers 16 residues. CDR3 protein: CASSQEIAGGLGEQFF. The CDR3 DNA reads as TGCGCCAGCAGCCAAGAGATAGCGGGAGGCCTCGGTGAGCAGTTCTTC.

The chain combines TRBV7-8 with TRBJ1-1; maybe TRBD1 (5 bases). The CDR3 runs 16 residues. Trimming took 1 base from V and 8 from J, leaving 20 bases between them. CDR1 is SGHVS, CDR2 FQNEAQ, per germline. The CDR3 region is CASSLGGAAENREAFF. The DNA for the CDR3 is TGTGCCAGCAGCTTAGGCGGGGCCGCTGAGAATCGAGAAGCTTTCTTT.

The rearrangement joins TRBV6-1 to TRBJ1-1; maybe TRBD1 (5 bases). Looked up from germline, CDR1 is MNHNS and CDR2 is SASEGT. The CDR3 contains 13 residues. Trimming took off 6 bases at V and 3 bases at J, with 11 bases between the two ends. CDR3 residues: CASRGPGDTEAFF. The CDR3 DNA follows: TGTGCCAGCAGGGGACCGGGGGACACTGAAGCTTTCTTT.

The J gene is TRBJ2-1, the V gene TRBV4-1; TRBD2 matches 8 bases. The CDR3 sequence is 16 residues long. CDR1 MGHRA and CDR2 YSYEKL come from the germline V gene. V lost 0 bases and J lost 3; bases outside the gene matches: 4. CDR3 bases: TGCGCCAGCAGCCAAGAGTCGGCGGGGGGCTACAATGAGCAGTTCTTC. As protein: CASSQESAGGYNEQFF.

The gene calls are TRBV18 and TRBJ2-7, with D possibly being TRBD1 (5 bases). Germline V gives CDR1 KGHSH, CDR2 LQKENI. This CDR3 region has 13 residues. V lost 3 bases, J lost 7 bases, and 13 bases lay in between. The DNA for the CDR3 is TGTGCCAGCTCACCCGCCAGGGTTCCAGAGCAGTACTTC. Translation gives CASSPARVPEQYF.

This clone has only a few counts. The V and J genes are TRBV7-9 and TRBJ1-2, with D possibly TRBD1 on 6 matching bases. V lost 6 bases to trimming and J lost 6 bases, with 17 bases between them. The V gene's germline CDR1 is SEHNR and CDR2 FQNEAQ (reference sequence). CDR3 size: 14 residues. The CDR3 reads CASSPGQSRDGYTF. In DNA form, the CDR3 reads TGTGCCAGCAGTCCTGGACAGTCGAGGGATGGCTACACCTTC. The full variable domain, with the rest looked up from reference TRBV7-9 and TRBJ1-2, is DTGVSQNPRHKITKRGQNVTFRCDPISEHNRLYWYRQTLGQGPEFLTYFQNEAQLEKSRLLSDRFSAERPKGSFSTLEIQRTEQGDSAMYLCASSPGQSRDGYTFGSGTRLTVV.

The CDR3 DNA is TGTGCCAGCAGCTTGGACAGGCTAGCTAACTATGGCTACACCTTC. Amino acids: CASSLDRLANYGYTF. The chain uses TRBV5-5 and TRBJ1-2; a possible D gene is TRBD1 (5 bases). The CDR3 has 15 amino acids. CDR1 and CDR2 (germline): SGHKS, YYEKEE (reference sequence). V dropped 0 bases and J dropped 0 bases, with 9 bases sitting between them. Supplemented by reference TRBV5-5 and TRBJ1-2, the full variable domain reads DAGVTQSPTHLIKTRGQQVTLRCSPISGHKSVSWYQQVLGQGPQFIFQYYEKEERGRGNFPDRFSARQFPNYSSELNVNALLLGDSALYLCASSLDRLANYGYTFGSGTRLTVV.

This clone was seen a single time. The chain uses TRBV30 and TRBJ2-3; TRBD1 matches at 11 bases. With V trimmed by 5 bases and J by 8 bases, 9 bases remained unmatched. CDR1 is GTSNPN, CDR2 SVGIG, per germline (reference sequence). The CDR3 is made up of 14 amino acids. CDR3 nucleotide sequence: TGTGCCTGGGGGGACAGGGGGGCATTCGGTACGCAGTATTTT. Translation: CAWGDRGAFGTQYF.

The chain links TRBV11-1 to TRBJ1-1, with 7 bases matching TRBD1. Trimming cost V 5 bases and J 2 bases; bases outside gene matches: 14. Germline-derived CDR1 and CDR2 are SGHAT and FQDESV (reference sequence). The CDR3 consists of 17 residues. CDR3 bases: TGTGCCAGCAGCCAACAACGACAGGGACGGGAAAACACTGAAGCTTTCTTT. It is translated as CASSQQRQGRENTEAFF.

The CDR3 here is CASSSVQGATEAFF. The CDR3 DNA sequence: TGTGCCAGCAGCTCCGTACAGGGGGCAACTGAAGCTTTCTTT. The chain has TRBV7-8 and TRBJ1-1; 9 bases are a match to TRBD1. The CDR3 extends over 14 amino acids. Per germline, CDR1 SGHVS and CDR2 FQNEAQ. V was clipped by 4 bases and J by 5 bases; unmatched bases: 5.

This chain connects TRBV5-1 to TRBJ1-2; TRBD1 is a possible D gene (5 bases). CDR1 and CDR2 (germline): SGHRS, YFSETQ. The CDR3 runs to 12 residues. The germline V and J ends were trimmed by 7 bases and 10 bases, with 17 bases remaining between them. The CDR3, as DNA: TGCGCCAGCGGAGATCTTCAGGGTTACTACACCTTC. Its protein product is CASGDLQGYYTF.

The V call is TRBV14, the J call TRBJ2-7; D is unresolved. V shed 2 bases and J shed 1 base, with 15 bases lying between them. CDR3 length equals 16 residues. The germline V gene encodes CDR1 SGHDN and CDR2 FVKESK. CDR3 in DNA: TGTGCCAGCAGCCAAATCTTGGCCCCCAGGTCCTACGAGCAGTACTTC. Its protein product is CASSQILAPRSYEQYF.

This chain links TRBV5-1 with TRBJ1-1; no firm D call. Germline V gene lookup returns CDR1 SGHRS and CDR2 YFSETQ. Trimming shortened V by 4 bases and J by 5 bases, and 15 bases separated the two germline ends. This CDR3 region has 14 residues. Written as DNA, the CDR3 is TGCGCCAGCAGCCCCAGAGAGGGTGGGACTGAAGCTTTCTTT. Protein sequence: CASSPREGGTEAFF. Supplemented by reference TRBV5-1 and TRBJ1-1, the full variable domain reads KAGVTQTPRYLIKTRGQQVTLSCSPISGHRSVSWYQQTPGQGLQFLFEYFSETQRNKGNFPGRFSGRQFSNSRSEMNVSTLELGDSALYLCASSPREGGTEAFFGQGTRLTVV.

This rearrangement joins TRBV10-3 to TRBJ2-5; TRBD1 is a possible D gene (6 bases). This CDR3 spans 14 amino acids. Trimming shortened V by 10 bases and J by 4 bases, and 19 bases separated the two germline ends. Germline V gene lookup returns CDR1 ENHRY and CDR2 SYGVKD. The CDR3 here is CATLGADEPETQYF. The CDR3, as DNA: TGTGCCACCCTGGGGGCGGACGAGCCAGAGACCCAGTACTTC.

The V gene is TRBV30, the J gene TRBJ2-2, with 7 nucleotides matching TRBD1. CDR1 and CDR2 (germline): GTSNPN, SVGIG (reference sequence). The CDR3 extends over 14 amino acids. Unmatched junction bases numbered 10, after V lost 5 bases and J lost 7 bases. The CDR3 is CAWGTEGNGGELFF. The DNA for the CDR3 is TGTGCCTGGGGGACAGAAGGTAATGGCGGGGAGCTGTTTTTT.

This clone appeared a few times. The gene calls are TRBV2 and TRBJ1-3; perhaps TRBD1 as D (6 bases). CDR3 length: 13 amino acids. Trimming cost V 4 bases and J 6 bases, with 10 bases left between them. Per the germline V gene, CDR1 is SNHLY and CDR2 is FYNNEI. The CDR3 reads CASSGGQSNTIYF. The CDR3 DNA reads as TGTGCCAGCAGTGGCGGACAGTCAAACACCATATATTTT.

The CDR3 region has the DNA TGTGCCAGCAGCTTACCGAGGACAGGGGGAGACTCTGGAAACACCATATATTTT. As protein: CASSLPRTGGDSGNTIYF. The gene calls are TRBV7-8 and TRBJ1-3; 10 positions agree with TRBD1. The V and J ends lost 2 bases and 0 bases, in that order; junction bases with no gene match: 7. Germline V gene data show CDR1 as SGHVS and CDR2 as FQNEAQ. The CDR3 is made up of 18 amino acids.

The chain uses TRBV9 and TRBJ1-3; maybe TRBD1 (6 bases). CDR3 length equals 17 residues. CDR1 and CDR2 (germline): SGDLS, YYNGEE. V dropped 3 bases and J dropped 0 bases, with 16 bases sitting between them. The CDR3 loop reads CASSGGDTAGSGNTIYF. The CDR3 region has the DNA TGTGCCAGCAGCGGAGGGGACACAGCAGGCTCTGGAAACACCATATATTTT.

This clone was detected only a few times. The chain has TRBV5-4 and TRBJ2-5; 12 nucleotides align to TRBD1. The germline CDR1 and CDR2 sequences are SGHNT and YYREEE (reference sequence). The CDR3 spans 15 residues. J was trimmed by 4 bases and V by 2 bases; bases with no gene match: 3. The CDR3 region is CASSFGTGGRETQYF. CDR3 in DNA: TGTGCCAGCAGCTTCGGGACAGGGGGCAGAGAGACCCAGTACTTC.

V is TRBV29-1 and J is TRBJ1-2, with TRBD1 as a possible D gene (5 bases). V lost 0 bases to trimming and J lost 5 bases, with 16 bases between them. Germline CDR1 is SQVTM and CDR2 is ANQGSEA. The CDR3 is 15 residues long. The CDR3 nucleotides read TGCAGCGTTGAAGATCATATCGGGGGGAGTTATGGCTACACCTTC. As protein: CSVEDHIGGSYGYTF.